The 21 T cell receptor beta chains reported below all come from one sample, sequenced in a study of cytomegalovirus exposure and HLA in healthy donors. The PCR made use of 60 Vbeta and 13 Jbeta primers. Sequenced by immunoSEQ multiplex PCR; TCRdb stores in-frame clones only, minus some. The sample contains some 130,000 clones, approximately 71% of which appear only once. Sequencing was performed on PBMCs. All receptors come from a man aged 25-40 years in good health and CMV-seronegative.

Only a few counts were recorded for this clone. This chain connects TRBV2 to TRBJ2-3; D gene uncertain. CDR1 is SNHLY and CDR2 is FYNNEI in the germline V gene. V lost 4 bases and J lost 0, with 5 bases in between. The CDR3 length is 13 residues. The CDR3 DNA reads TGTGCCAGCAGTGTGGAGAGCACAGATACGCAGTATTTT. As protein: CASSVESTDTQYF.

V is TRBV5-1 and J is TRBJ2-7, with TRBD1 matching 11 bases. The CDR3 length is 17 residues. The V gene's germline CDR1 is SGHRS and CDR2 YFSETQ. V was clipped by 0 bases and J by 2 bases; unmatched bases: 7. CDR3 bases: TGCGCCAGCAGCTTGGGCGGGACAGGGGGTCCCACCTACGAGCAGTACTTC. Protein: CASSLGGTGGPTYEQYF.

This rearrangement joins TRBV7-6 to TRBJ2-6; 8 bases line up with TRBD1. Germline V lookup: CDR1 SGHVS, CDR2 FNYEAQ. Trimming cost V 4 bases and J 0 bases; bases outside gene matches: 5. This CDR3 has 17 amino acids. This CDR3 reads CASSSDRGHSGANVLTF. For the CDR3, the DNA is TGTGCCAGCAGCTCAGACAGGGGCCACTCTGGGGCCAACGTCCTGACTTTC.

The J gene is TRBJ2-1, the V gene TRBV4-1, with 12 bases aligning to TRBD2. Germline CDR1 reads MGHRA; CDR2 reads YSYEKL. After removal of 6 bases from V and 4 bases from J, the junction contained 7 bases not matched to a gene. CDR3 length: 16 amino acids. CDR3 protein: CASRPSGRALYNEQFF. CDR3 sequence (DNA): TGCGCCAGCAGACCTAGCGGGAGGGCGCTGTACAATGAGCAGTTCTTC.

The rearrangement links TRBV19 to TRBJ1-2, with 7 bases identical to TRBD1. The CDR3 has 17 amino acids. CDR1 and CDR2 from the germline V gene are LNHDA and SQIVND (reference sequence). The V and J ends lost 4 bases and 2 bases, in that order; junction bases with no gene match: 13. CDR3 in DNA: TGTGCCAGTAGTACCAAGACAGGGAAAATGCTGAACTATGGCTACACCTTC. This codes for CASSTKTGKMLNYGYTF.

The V call is TRBV4-1, the J call TRBJ1-2; 8 bases agree with TRBD1. V was pared by 2 bases and J by 0 bases, with 2 bases of the junction left unmatched. The CDR3 contains 15 residues. Germline V gives CDR1 MGHRA, CDR2 YSYEKL. The CDR3 is CASSQWTGPNYGYTF. In nucleotides, the CDR3 is TGCGCCAGCAGCCAATGGACAGGGCCTAACTATGGCTACACCTTC.

This clone was picked up one time. The chain has TRBV28 and TRBJ1-2; D unclear. CDR3 length: 12 residues. Germline CDR1 is MDHEN and CDR2 is SYDVKM. V dropped 6 bases and J dropped 4 bases, with 9 bases sitting between them. CDR3 residues: CASSLGFYGYTF. Here the CDR3 DNA reads TGTGCCAGCAGCCTCGGTTTCTATGGCTACACCTTC.

DNA for the CDR3: TGTGCCAGCAGTCCCGCAGGGTATGGCTACACCTTC. Translation gives CASSPAGYGYTF. The chain carries TRBV28 and TRBJ1-2; a weak D match, TRBD1 (5 bases). The V and J ends lost 5 bases and 5 bases respectively, with 9 bases between them. The length of the CDR3 is 12 residues. Germline values: CDR1 MDHEN, CDR2 SYDVKM.

V gene TRBV18 combines with J gene TRBJ2-7; TRBD1 aligns across 12 bases. The J segment lost 5 bases and the V segment lost 0 bases, leaving 2 bases of the junction unmatched. Per germline, CDR1 KGHSH and CDR2 LQKENI. The CDR3 loop spans 15 amino acids. CDR3 sequence reads: CASSPPGQGAHEQYF. The DNA of the CDR3 is TGTGCCAGCTCACCACCGGGACAGGGGGCCCACGAGCAGTACTTC. Full variable domain (missing parts from reference TRBV18 and TRBJ2-7): NAGVMQNPRHLVRRRGQEARLRCSPMKGHSHVYWYRQLPEEGLKFMVYLQKENIIDESGMPKERFSAEFPKEGPSILRIQQVVRGDSAAYFCASSPPGQGAHEQYFGPGTRLTVT.

The chain employs TRBV10-1 and TRBJ2-1; TRBD1 is a possible D gene (6 bases). The germline CDR1 and CDR2 sequences are WNHNN and SYGVQD (reference sequence). Trimming took 2 bases from V and 10 from J, leaving 18 bases between them. This CDR3 comprises 15 residues. The CDR3 loop reads CASSEGHRNQGEQFF. The CDR3 region has the DNA TGCGCCAGCAGTGAGGGACACCGTAATCAGGGGGAGCAGTTCTTC.

The rearrangement links TRBV6-1 to TRBJ1-2; the D is unclear. CDR1 and CDR2 from the germline V gene are MNHNS and SASEGT. V lost 3 bases and J 0 bases, leaving 8 bases between the germline ends. The CDR3 spans 14 residues. The CDR3 nucleotides read TGTGCCAGCAGTGACAGGCCTTCTAACTATGGCTACACCTTC. This sequence encodes CASSDRPSNYGYTF.

The chain employs TRBV5-1 and TRBJ2-5; 13 nucleotides agree with TRBD2. After removal of 2 bases from V and 5 bases from J, the junction contained 3 bases not matched to a gene. This CDR3 contains 15 residues. Germline-derived CDR1 and CDR2 are SGHRS and YFSETQ. CDR3 DNA: TGCGCCAGCAGCTTTGGGACTAGCGGGACTGAGACCCAGTACTTC. This translates into CASSFGTSGTETQYF.

This sequence joins TRBV11-2 and TRBJ2-1; 7 bases agree with TRBD2. The CDR3 has 13 amino acids. The V and J ends lost 4 bases and 6 bases, in that order; junction bases with no gene match: 3. Germline V gene data show CDR1 as SGHAT and CDR2 as FQNNGV. CDR3 bases: TGTGCCAGCAGCTCGTCTAGCGGCAATGAGCAGTTCTTC. This sequence encodes CASSSSSGNEQFF.

The rearrangement joins TRBV29-1 to TRBJ2-2; the match to TRBD1 covers 11 bases. Germline V CDR1 and CDR2: SQVTM, ANQGSEA. The CDR3 has 16 residues. V shed 6 bases and J 3 bases; nucleotides not matched to a gene: 9. The chain's CDR3 is CSVGGQGASDTGELFF. The CDR3, as DNA: TGCAGCGTGGGAGGACAGGGGGCGTCGGACACCGGGGAGCTGTTTTTT.

This clone was found once. The gene calls are TRBV10-3 and TRBJ2-7; no reliable D call. The ends were cut back, 10 bases at V and 1 base at J, with 11 bases in the middle. The germline CDR1 and CDR2 sequences are ENHRY and SYGVKD. This CDR3 contains 12 residues. CDR3 sequence reads: CANGEVSYEQYF. CDR3 nucleotides: TGTGCCAACGGAGAAGTATCCTACGAGCAGTACTTC.

This clone was counted a few times. This CDR3 is also generated by other DNA sequences in the sample. The gene calls are TRBV18 and TRBJ2-1; 7 bases line up with TRBD1. Unmatched junction bases numbered 9, after V lost 1 base and J lost 6 bases. The germline gives CDR1 KGHSH, CDR2 LQKENI. This CDR3 comprises 16 residues. In DNA form, the CDR3 reads TGTGCCAGCTCACCACGGGAAGGGGGCGCCTTCAATGAGCAGTTCTTC. Its translation: CASSPREGGAFNEQFF.

Only a few counts were recorded for this clone. The chain links TRBV27 to TRBJ2-7, with TRBD2 identical over 7 bases. The germline gives CDR1 MNHEY, CDR2 SMNVEV (reference sequence). The CDR3 covers 15 residues. The V and J ends lost 5 bases and 6 bases, in that order; junction bases with no gene match: 13. In nucleotides, the CDR3 is TGTGCCAGCAGTCCGAGACTAGCCGGAGATGGCGAGCAGTACTTC. This gives the protein CASSPRLAGDGEQYF.

The V and J genes are TRBV10-1 and TRBJ2-5; 9 nucleotides agree with TRBD2. With 0 bases clipped from V and 5 bases from J, the junction kept 7 bases outside the gene matches. Per the germline V gene, CDR1 is WNHNN and CDR2 is SYGVQD (reference sequence). The CDR3 loop spans 16 amino acids. CDR3 bases: TGCGCCAGCAGTGAGTCCCGAGCGGGAGGTCGGGAGACCCAGTACTTC. This sequence encodes CASSESRAGGRETQYF.

The chain links TRBV19 to TRBJ2-7; 7 nucleotides align to TRBD1. J gave up 4 bases and V 6 bases, and 3 bases lay outside the gene matches. Germline V gives CDR1 LNHDA, CDR2 SQIVND (reference sequence). The CDR3 has 12 amino acids. The CDR3 loop is CASSGTEYEQYF. DNA for the CDR3: TGTGCCAGTAGCGGGACAGAGTACGAGCAGTACTTC. Based on the CDR3 plus reference TRBV19 and TRBJ2-7, the full variable domain is DGGITQSPKYLFRKEGQNVTLSCEQNLNHDAMYWYRQDPGQGLRLIYYSQIVNDFQKGDIAEGYSVSREKKESFPLTVTSAQKNPTAFYLCASSGTEYEQYFGPGTRLTVT.

For this clone: At one end, the junction sequence differs from germline, possibly due to a read error. J is TRBJ2-1 and V is TRBV7-6, with 10 bases identical to TRBD2. The V gene's germline CDR1 is SGHVS and CDR2 FNYEAQ. The CDR3 consists of 14 residues. The CDR3: CASSLAGANNEQFF. The CDR3 bases are TGTGCCAGCAGCCTAGCGGGAGCCAACAATGAGCAGTTCTTC.

J is TRBJ2-7 and V is TRBV4-2; TRBD1 agrees at 11 bases. Germline V gene lookup returns CDR1 LGHNA and CDR2 YNFKEQ. V was pared by 4 bases and J by 3 bases, with 5 bases of the junction left unmatched. CDR3 length equals 15 residues. The DNA for the CDR3 is TGTGCCAGCAGCCCAGGGACAGGGGGGGGCTACGAGCAGTACTTC. It is translated as CASSPGTGGGYEQYF.